This TCR beta chain was recorded in a study of control samples from healthy donors and cancer patients. The data were produced by immunoSEQ multiplex PCR, yet TCRdb's version contains in-frame clones alone and is incomplete. The repertoire holds 150,000 to 200,000 clones, with about 90% as singletons. The source material was blood. This receptor was obtained from a man aged 30 to 39 in good health.

In DNA, the CDR3 is TGCGCCAGCAGCCAAGATATGGGGTTGGACCTAAGGAATCAGCCCCAGCATTTT. It codes for CASSQDMGLDLRNQPQHF. The J gene is TRBJ1-5, the V gene TRBV4-1; D unclear. Looked up from germline, CDR1 is MGHRA and CDR2 is YSYEKL. The V end lost 0 bases, the J end lost 4 bases, and 19 bases lay between the germline ends. The CDR3 has 18 residues.